The 14 T cell receptor beta chains listed next were all sequenced from one sample in a study of beta chain features in type 1 diabetes. Of the isolated RNA, all was reverse transcribed, and so the sequenced material was expressed TCRB transcripts. The method was immunoSEQ multiplex PCR; TCRdb's version includes in-frame clones alone and lacks a portion of them. The data hold about 45,000 clones, with around 50% observed a single time. The sequenced sample was Tregs from blood. Every receptor here comes from a woman under 30 in good health.

The V call is TRBV5-1, the J call TRBJ2-3, with 9 bases matching TRBD1. The CDR3 contains 16 residues. Germline CDR1 and CDR2: SGHRS and YFSETQ. Trimming took 4 bases from V and 2 from J; bases not matched to a gene: 8. CDR3 coding DNA: TGCGCCAGCAGCGACGGGACAGGGATATCCACAGATACGCAGTATTTT. It is translated as CASSDGTGISTDTQYF.

The rearrangement uses TRBV4-2 and TRBJ2-5; 12 bases are a match to TRBD2. The J call is doubtful: the DNA matches TRBJ2-7 better. This CDR3 region has 15 residues. Germline loops: CDR1 LGHNA, CDR2 YNFKEQ. This CDR3 is CASSLGLAGPYEQYF. In DNA form, the CDR3 reads TGTGCCAGCAGCCTCGGACTAGCGGGGCCCTACGAGCAGTACTTC.

Only a few counts were recorded for this clone. The chain couples TRBV9 to TRBJ2-5; 7 positions match TRBD1. J lost 7 bases, V lost 0 bases, and 12 bases had no gene match. Germline CDR1 and CDR2: SGDLS and YYNGEE. This CDR3 comprises 16 residues. The CDR3 region has the DNA TGTGCCAGCAGCGTAGAGGGAAGGAGACAGGGTGCGACCCAGTACTTC. Protein product: CASSVEGRRQGATQYF.

This chain uses TRBV7-3 with TRBJ1-1; D is perhaps TRBD1 (5 bases). The CDR3 length is 15 residues. From germline, CDR1 is SGHTA and CDR2 FQGTGA. Trimming stripped 5 bases from V and 3 bases from J, with 16 bases between. CDR3 in amino acids: CASSPGARGDTEAFF. Here the CDR3 DNA reads TGTGCCAGCAGCCCCGGGGCGCGGGGGGACACTGAAGCTTTCTTT.

The chain joins TRBV18 to TRBJ2-7, with 8 bases identical to TRBD2. The CDR3 spans 12 residues. The V gene's germline CDR1 is KGHSH and CDR2 LQKENI. The V and J ends lost 3 bases and 6 bases, in that order; junction bases with no gene match: 1. The CDR3 DNA reads as TGTGCCAGCTCACCCACTAGCGGCGAGCAGTACTTC. This translates into CASSPTSGEQYF.

The rearrangement links TRBV28 to TRBJ2-5; 10 bases agree with TRBD2. The CDR3 loop spans 17 amino acids. In germline, CDR1 is MDHEN, CDR2 SYDVKM. With 3 bases clipped from V and 13 bases from J, the junction kept 20 bases outside the gene matches. The DNA for the CDR3 is TGTGCCAGCAGTTTCGGCAGGTTGTTTGAGCGGGAGGGCCTCTTGTACTTC. As protein: CASSFGRLFEREGLLYF.

The genes are TRBV28 and TRBJ1-2; D might be TRBD1 (5 bases). With 11 bases removed from V and 4 bases from J, the gap between germline ends came to 14 bases. Germline V gene lookup returns CDR1 MDHEN and CDR2 SYDVKM. This CDR3 region has 12 residues. DNA of the CDR3: TGTGCCGCCCAGCGGGGGGGCTATGGCTACACCTTC. It is translated as CAAQRGGYGYTF.

In this sample, this clone turned up a few times. This chain uses TRBV6-6 with TRBJ2-5, with TRBD1 identical over 7 bases. The end of the DNA is better explained by TRBJ2-7, so the J call may be wrong. The germline CDR1 and CDR2 sequences are MNHNY and SVGAGI (reference sequence). The CDR3 contains 14 residues. The CDR3 DNA sequence: TGTGCCAGCAGGACCGGGACAGAGGGCTACGAGCAGTACTTC. This encodes CASRTGTEGYEQYF.

This clone was seen more than once but under ten times. The genes are TRBV6-5 and TRBJ2-3; D is unresolved. V shed 3 bases and J shed 6 bases, with 10 bases lying between them. The CDR3 spans 13 residues. CDR1 is MNHEY, CDR2 SVGAGI, per germline. The CDR3 DNA is TGTGCCAGCAGTTATACTCGTCTGGATACGCAGTATTTT. Amino acid sequence: CASSYTRLDTQYF.

The chain has TRBV19 and TRBJ2-7; TRBD2 matches 10 bases. V lost 3 bases to trimming and J lost 0 bases; unmatched junction nucleotides: 8. CDR3 length: 17 amino acids. The germline CDR1 and CDR2 sequences are LNHDA and SQIVND (reference sequence). The CDR3 is CASSMASGSFLSYEQYF. Here the CDR3 DNA reads TGTGCCAGTAGTATGGCTAGCGGGAGTTTCCTCTCCTACGAGCAGTACTTC.

The chain is built from TRBV6-5 and TRBJ2-3; tentative D call: TRBD2 (6 bases). This CDR3 region has 15 residues. The V and J ends lost 4 bases and 2 bases respectively, with 13 bases between them. Per germline, CDR1 MNHEY and CDR2 SVGAGI. This CDR3 reads CASSSLAFFTDTQYF. The CDR3 coding sequence is TGTGCCAGCAGTTCGCTAGCGTTTTTCACAGATACGCAGTATTTT.

This clone came up once. The chain combines TRBV7-2 with TRBJ2-2; 7 positions match TRBD1. V was clipped by 7 bases and J by 4 bases; unmatched bases: 9. Germline lookup yields CDR1 SGHTA and CDR2 FQGNSA. This CDR3 contains 15 residues. The CDR3 DNA reads TGTGCCAGCACCTCACACAGGGGTGGCACCGGGGAGCTGTTTTTT. Translation gives CASTSHRGGTGELFF.

The CDR3 loop reads CASSSSLANEKLFF. Written as DNA, the CDR3 is TGTGCCAGCAGCTCCTCCTTAGCTAATGAAAAACTGTTTTTT. The chain is built from TRBV7-6 and TRBJ1-4; unclear D gene. The CDR3 loop spans 14 amino acids. Deletions cut 4 bases from V and 3 bases from J, with 9 bases between. Germline V gene sequence: CDR1 SGHVS, CDR2 FNYEAQ.

This chain uses TRBV2 with TRBJ2-3; D is perhaps TRBD1 (5 bases). The CDR3 is made up of 15 amino acids. V was trimmed by 4 bases and J by 0 bases, leaving 11 bases between them. Germline CDR1 is SNHLY and CDR2 is FYNNEI. CDR3 DNA sequence: TGTGCCAGCAGTGGTAGAACAGGAAGCACAGATACGCAGTATTTT. Protein sequence: CASSGRTGSTDTQYF. The entire variable domain, with the rest obtained from reference TRBV2 and TRBJ2-3, is as follows: EPEVTQTPSHQVTQMGQEVILRCVPISNHLYFYWYRQILGQKVEFLVSFYNNEISEKSEIFDDQFSVERPDGSNFTLKIRSTKLEDSAMYFCASSGRTGSTDTQYFGPGTRLTVL.